The text below deals with one T cell receptor (beta chain). What it recognizes is unknown. This CDR3 contains 20 residues. The V end lost 0 bases, the J end lost 4 bases, and 26 bases lay between the germline ends. CDR1 SGHAT and CDR2 FQNNGV come from the germline V gene. Collection of blood occurred at baseline, at cycle 4 day 1, and at cycle 7 day 1. This record comes from a study of OX40 agonist ivuxolimab in advanced cancers. Overall study: Eligibility rules accepted prior anti-PD-1, anti-PD-L1 or anti-CTLA-4 therapy, and around 40% had some.

Overall study results and limits: Expanded clones tended on average to be more numerous among CD8+ T cells than CD4+. The antigens recognized by the expanded peripheral T cells, that is their antigen specificity, were not determined.

Produced via immunoSEQ multiplex PCR; TCRdb's table is partial and in-frame only. The sample yields 45,000 to 65,000 clones, approximately 86% seen once. This clonotype was sampled from an adult with an advanced solid tumor such as melanoma, head and neck, liver or kidney cancer. The specimen comprised CD4+ or CD8+ T cells sorted from blood, sampled in a trial of the OX40 agonist ivuxolimab. This chain links TRBV11-2 with TRBJ2-3, with a possible D match to TRBD1 (6 bases). The CDR3 sequence: CASSLDRGGTGLNWADTQYF. DNA of the CDR3: TGTGCCAGCAGCTTAGATCGTGGGGGAACAGGGCTGAATTGGGCAGATACGCAGTATTTT.